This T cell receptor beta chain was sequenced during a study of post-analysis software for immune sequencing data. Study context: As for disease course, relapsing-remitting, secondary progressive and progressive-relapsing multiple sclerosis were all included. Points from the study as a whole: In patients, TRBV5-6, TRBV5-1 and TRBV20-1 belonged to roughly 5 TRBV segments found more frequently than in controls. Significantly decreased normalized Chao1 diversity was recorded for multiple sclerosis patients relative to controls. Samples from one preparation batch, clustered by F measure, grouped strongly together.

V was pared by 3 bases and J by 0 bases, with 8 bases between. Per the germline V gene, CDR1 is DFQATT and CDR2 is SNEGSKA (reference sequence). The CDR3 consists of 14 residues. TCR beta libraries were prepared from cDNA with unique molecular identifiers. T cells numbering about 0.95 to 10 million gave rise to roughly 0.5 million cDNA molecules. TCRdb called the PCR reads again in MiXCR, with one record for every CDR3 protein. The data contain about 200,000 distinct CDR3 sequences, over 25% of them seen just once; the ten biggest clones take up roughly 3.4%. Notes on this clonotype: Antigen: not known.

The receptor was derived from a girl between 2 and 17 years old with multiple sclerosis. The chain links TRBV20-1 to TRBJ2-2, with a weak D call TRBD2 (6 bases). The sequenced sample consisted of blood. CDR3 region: CSASGSANTGELFF. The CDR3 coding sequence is TGCAGTGCTAGCGGGAGCGCGAACACCGGGGAGCTGTTTTTT.